This is a list of T cell receptor beta chains from one sample in a study of blood T cells in healthy people across ages. TCRdb re-called the 5' RACE reads through MiXCR, storing one row per CDR3 protein. The table records around 870,000 distinct CDR3 sequences, 29% of them present only once. The sequenced sample consisted of blood. Every receptor here comes from a woman of 80 years or more in good health. CDR3s include the opening cysteine and the closing phenylalanine or tryptophan. A D gene is named only where the DNA matches it firmly. The size field is filled for only some rows; it gives once, few, many or a size class.

>TRBV6-6|TRBD1|TRBJ1-2|NA
CASKPGQGAEGYTF
TGTGCCAGCAAGCCGGGACAGGGGGCTGAAGGCTACACCTTC
>TRBV12-3/TRBV12-4|TRBD1|TRBJ1-2|NA
CASSFKKTGTGYTF
TGTGCCAGCAGTTTCAAAAAGACAGGGACCGGCTACACCTTC
>TRBV7-2|NA|TRBJ2-1|many
CASSWAINNEQFF
TGTGCCAGCAGCTGGGCGATCAACAATGAGCAGTTCTTC
>TRBV2|NA|TRBJ1-5|NA
CASSGGLGSQPQHF
TGTGCCAGCAGTGGGGGGTTGGGTAGTCAGCCCCAGCATTTT
>TRBV20-1|TRBD2|TRBJ2-7|NA
CSARGGPGSYEQYF
TGCAGTGCTAGGGGAGGGCCAGGGTCCTACGAGCAGTACTTC
>TRBV5-6|NA|TRBJ2-6|many
CASSPLGVGANVLTF
TGTGCCAGCAGCCCCCTCGGGGTTGGGGCCAACGTCCTGACTTTC
>TRBV3-1|NA|TRBJ1-1|few
CASGQVGGNTEAFF
TGTGCCAGCGGCCAAGTCGGGGGGAACACTGAAGCTTTCTTT
>TRBV2|TRBD1|TRBJ1-1|NA
CASRDGTGSTEAFF
TGTGCCAGCAGGGACGGGACAGGGAGCACTGAAGCTTTCTTT
>TRBV6-2/TRBV6-3|TRBD2|TRBJ2-3|NA
CASSYMLGGTTDTQYF
TGTGCCAGCAGTTACATGCTCGGGGGGACCACAGATACGCAGTATTTT
>TRBV12-3/TRBV12-4|TRBD1|TRBJ2-5|many
CASSLFPGQGTETQYF
TGTGCCAGCAGTCTTTTCCCGGGACAGGGAACGGAGACCCAGTACTTC
>TRBV28|TRBD1|TRBJ1-2|few
CASIRQGGYGYTF
TGTGCCAGCATCCGACAGGGCGGATATGGCTACACCTTC
>TRBV6-1|TRBD1|TRBJ2-3|many
CASSEGRTGKDTQYF
TGTGCCAGCAGTGAAGGTAGGACAGGAAAGGATACGCAGTATTTT
>TRBV7-9|TRBD1|TRBJ1-1|few
CASSLLLTGVSEAFF
TGTGCCAGCAGCCTTCTCTTAACAGGGGTCTCCGAAGCTTTCTTT
>TRBV6-2/TRBV6-3|TRBD1|TRBJ2-7|many
CASTRDRLDYEQYF
TGTGCCAGCACCCGGGACAGGCTGGACTACGAGCAGTACTTC
>TRBV9|TRBD1|TRBJ1-2|many
CASSLRTGVYGYTF
TGTGCCAGCAGCCTCCGGACAGGGGTCTATGGCTACACCTTC
>TRBV20-1|NA|TRBJ2-1|few
CSLDSHNEQFF
TGCAGCTTGGACAGTCACAATGAGCAGTTCTTC
>TRBV20-1|TRBD1|TRBJ1-2|NA
CSAETAGTGPDYTF
TGCAGTGCTGAGACCGCCGGGACAGGGCCCGACTACACCTTC
>TRBV5-1|NA|TRBJ2-5|many
CASSLLGAYQETQYF
TGCGCCAGCAGCTTGCTCGGGGCCTACCAAGAGACCCAGTACTTC
>TRBV11-2|NA|TRBJ1-2|many
CASSSLAGARRGYTF
TGTGCCAGCAGCTCCCTAGCGGGGGCGCGGCGTGGCTACACCTTC
>TRBV5-1|TRBD1|TRBJ2-7|many
CASSPGQAVYEQYF
TGCGCCAGCAGCCCAGGACAGGCGGTCTACGAGCAGTACTTC
>TRBV7-6|NA|TRBJ2-3|many
CASSLDERDTQYF
TGTGCCAGCAGCTTAGACGAGAGAGATACGCAGTATTTT
>TRBV20-1|NA|TRBJ2-3|many
CSARRLGGSYADTQYF
TGCAGTGCTAGAAGACTAGGGGGGTCATACGCAGATACGCAGTATTTT
>TRBV7-9|TRBD2|TRBJ2-7|many
CASSLRLAGGNEQYF
TGTGCCAGCAGCTTGAGACTAGCGGGGGGTAACGAGCAGTACTTC
>TRBV19|NA|TRBJ1-1|NA
CASSIFPRGSNTEAFF
TGTGCCAGTAGTATATTTCCGCGGGGATCGAACACTGAAGCTTTCTTT
>TRBV20-1|NA|TRBJ1-2|NA
CSARVGGNDGYTF
TGCAGTGCTAGGGTCGGGGGGAATGACGGCTACACCTTC
>TRBV24-1|NA|TRBJ2-2|many
CATSDLRDGVRTGELFF
TGTGCCACCAGTGATTTGCGGGATGGGGTTCGCACCGGGGAGCTGTTTTTT
>TRBV5-1|NA|TRBJ1-1|NA
CVSSLLGNTEAFF
TGCGTCAGCAGCTTGCTGGGAAACACTGAAGCTTTCTTT
>TRBV30|NA|TRBJ2-3|few
CAWRVPDTQYF
TGTGCCTGGAGGGTCCCAGATACGCAGTATTTT
>TRBV10-3|NA|TRBJ2-2|many
CAISESGDTGELFF
TGTGCCATCAGTGAGTCAGGGGACACCGGGGAGCTGTTTTTT
>TRBV7-9|NA|TRBJ2-1|few
CASSLVRTNEQFF
TGTGCCAGCAGCTTAGTGAGGACCAATGAGCAGTTCTTC
>TRBV5-1|TRBD1|TRBJ2-3|many
CASSQAGQGLANTQYF
TGCGCCAGCAGCCAAGCGGGACAGGGTTTGGCAAATACGCAGTATTTT
>TRBV3-1|TRBD2|TRBJ2-1|many
CASSQGLAGANEQFF
TGTGCCAGCAGCCAAGGATTAGCGGGGGCCAATGAGCAGTTCTTC
>TRBV29-1|NA|TRBJ1-2|many
CSAAGLGAYGYTF
TGCAGCGCCGCAGGGTTAGGAGCCTATGGCTACACCTTC
>TRBV3-1|TRBD1|TRBJ1-1|NA
CASRSFRDRVSEAFF
TGTGCCAGCAGGTCCTTCCGGGACAGGGTATCGGAAGCTTTCTTT
>TRBV6-6|TRBD1|TRBJ1-5|few
CASRRTGTEDNNQPQHF
TGTGCCAGCAGAAGAACGGGGACAGAGGATAACAATCAGCCCCAGCATTTT
>TRBV5-5|NA|TRBJ1-1|few
CASSLIGGSWNTEAFF
TGTGCCAGCAGCTTAATTGGGGGCAGTTGGAACACTGAAGCTTTCTTT
>TRBV7-2|NA|TRBJ2-4|many
CASSQTGNIQYF
TGTGCCAGCAGCCAGACCGGTAACATTCAGTACTTC
>TRBV21-1|NA|TRBJ1-1|NA
CASSKRSTEAFF
TGTGCCAGCAGCAAAAGGAGCACTGAAGCTTTCTTT
>TRBV30|TRBD1|TRBJ1-2|few
CAWSPTGGYYGYTF
TGTGCCTGGAGCCCCACAGGGGGTTACTATGGCTACACCTTC
>TRBV7-9|TRBD1|TRBJ1-2|many
CASSLGLQGVRGYTF
TGTGCCAGCAGCTTAGGATTACAGGGGGTGCGTGGCTACACCTTC
>TRBV9|NA|TRBJ2-5|many
CASSEGSGAEETQYF
TGTGCCAGCAGCGAGGGGTCGGGGGCAGAAGAGACCCAGTACTTC
>TRBV7-2|NA|TRBJ1-6|NA
CASSSMFDSPLHF
TGTGCCAGCAGCTCCATGTTCGATTCACCCCTCCACTTT
>TRBV3-1|NA|TRBJ1-2|many
CASSQDRGGYTF
TGTGCCAGCAGCCAAGATCGAGGAGGCTACACCTTC
>TRBV11-2|TRBD1|TRBJ1-2|few
CASSLGTGLRRYGYTF
TGTGCCAGCAGCCTGGGGACAGGGCTCCGCCGCTATGGCTACACCTTC
>TRBV10-2|NA|TRBJ2-3|NA
CASRATRAPPDTQYF
TGCGCCAGCAGAGCTACTAGGGCTCCTCCAGATACGCAGTATTTT
>TRBV7-2|NA|TRBJ2-3|NA
CASSDHPGATGTQYF
TGTGCCAGCAGCGATCATCCAGGGGCAACGGGTACGCAGTATTTT
>TRBV2|NA|TRBJ2-1|NA
CAGIAQTGLYNEQFF
TGTGCCGGCATTGCCCAGACAGGTTTATACAATGAGCAGTTCTTC
>TRBV20-1|NA|TRBJ2-3|many
CSAPPQGRTDTQYF
TGCAGTGCCCCCCCCCAGGGGCGCACAGATACGCAGTATTTT
>TRBV28|NA|TRBJ2-4|many
CASSFGGNIQYF
TGTGCCAGCAGTTTTGGGGGGAACATTCAGTACTTC
>TRBV5-1|NA|TRBJ2-5|few
CASSPYDAAPGETQYF
TGCGCCAGCAGCCCGTACGATGCGGCACCCGGGGAGACCCAGTACTTC
>TRBV12-3/TRBV12-4|NA|TRBJ1-1|NA
CASSFRQANTEAFF
TGTGCCAGCAGTTTCAGACAGGCGAACACTGAAGCTTTCTTT
>TRBV10-3|NA|TRBJ1-1|NA
CAISELQGASEAFF
TGTGCCATCAGCGAATTACAGGGCGCATCAGAAGCTTTCTTT
>TRBV7-2|NA|TRBJ2-7|NA
CASSFGLRTYEQYF
TGTGCCAGCAGCTTCGGCTTAAGGACCTACGAGCAGTACTTC
>TRBV7-9|NA|TRBJ2-3|many
CASQFTTDTQYF
TGTGCCAGCCAATTTACCACAGATACGCAGTATTTT
>TRBV6-5|NA|TRBJ2-7|few
CASSYSPASEQYF
TGTGCCAGCAGTTACTCTCCGGCTAGCGAGCAGTACTTC
>TRBV6-2/TRBV6-3|TRBD1|TRBJ2-7|many
CASSYSTGATYEQYF
TGTGCCAGCAGTTACTCGACAGGGGCGACCTACGAGCAGTACTTC
>TRBV7-2|TRBD1|TRBJ2-5|many
CASSLGTGGTETQYF
TGTGCCAGCAGCTTAGGAACAGGGGGTACAGAGACCCAGTACTTC
>TRBV12-3/TRBV12-4|NA|TRBJ2-3|many
CASRPQADTQYF
TGTGCCAGCAGACCGCAAGCAGATACGCAGTATTTT
>TRBV5-5|NA|TRBJ1-5|NA
CASSQTGAGRGQPQHF
TGTGCCAGCAGCCAGACCGGCGCAGGGAGGGGTCAGCCCCAGCATTTT